One TCR beta chain is described in this entry. The data were taken from a study of cytomegalovirus exposure and HLA in healthy donors. PCR used 60 Vbeta primers and 13 Jbeta primers. TCRdb's table, derived via immunoSEQ multiplex PCR, lists solely in-frame clones and lacks some. The table records 150,000 to 200,000 clones, around three quarters of them present only once. Sequencing was done on a sample of PBMCs. The TCR comes from a middle-aged woman in good health and CMV-seronegative.

The CDR3 DNA is TGTGCCAGCAGAGACAGGGATTACTATGGCTACACCTTC. Its protein is CASRDRDYYGYTF. The chain has TRBV6-1 and TRBJ1-2; 7 bases are shared with TRBD1. With 6 bases clipped from V and 3 bases from J, the junction kept 4 bases outside the gene matches. The CDR3 length is 13 residues. Per germline, CDR1 MNHNS and CDR2 SASEGT.